These 21 T cell receptor beta chains were all obtained from the same sample, sequenced in a study of tumor and adjacent non-tumor tissue in lung cancer. RNA was extracted from bulk tissue without any cell sorting. TCRbeta libraries were built with three rounds of nested PCR, modified from ARM-PCR. TCRdb itself ran the multiplex PCR reads through MiXCR, one entry per CDR3 protein. Among about 200,000 distinct CDR3 sequences listed, 71% were seen once. The material sequenced was lung tumor tissue. The source of these receptors is a man aged 55 to 70 with non-small cell lung cancer.

Regarding this clonotype: The conserved final phenylalanine or tryptophan is absent from the CDR3, which likely points to a read error. The V call is TRBV29-1, the J call TRBJ2-7, with a weak D call TRBD2 (5 bases). The V end lost 4 bases, the J end lost 2 bases, and 9 bases lay between the germline ends. Germline V gene lookup returns CDR1 SQVTM and CDR2 ANQGSEA. The CDR3 length is 12 residues. CDR3: CSVGDYTYEQYL. In DNA form, the CDR3 reads TGCAGCGTTGGTGACTACACCTACGAGCAGTACTTG.

This chain links TRBV5-6 with TRBJ1-5; no reliable D call. The end of the DNA aligns better with TRBJ2-3, so the J call may be wrong. The germline V gene has CDR1 SGHDT and CDR2 YYEEEE. CDR3 size: 12 residues. The CDR3 here is CASSYGGQPQYF. CDR3 sequence (DNA): TGTGCCAGCAGCTACGGTGGGCAGCCCCAGTATTTT.

This clonotype was recorded many times. A single base separates this from a much larger clone, so it may be a read error. The chain uses TRBV11-2 and TRBJ2-3; tentatively, D is TRBD1 or TRBD2 (6 bases each). The CDR3 length is 16 residues. CDR1 is SGHAT and CDR2 is FQNNGV in the germline V gene. The CDR3 loop is CASSLGAGPSTDMQYF. CDR3 in DNA: TGTGCCAGCAGCTTGGGGGCGGGGCCAAGCACAGATATGCAGTATTTT.

Note on this clonotype: Its ends do not fully match the called genes, so a read error is possible. This chain joins TRBV11-2 and TRBJ2-7, with D hard to call. The CDR3 spans 14 residues. Germline-derived CDR1 and CDR2 are SGHAT and FQNNGV. The CDR3 nucleotides read TGTGCCAGCTGCTTAGATAAAGCTCCCTACGAGCAGTACTTC. Translated: CASCLDKAPYEQYF.

As regards this clonotype: A read error is likely, as this CDR3 ends without the conserved phenylalanine or tryptophan. J is TRBJ2-3 and V is TRBV4-3; maybe TRBD2 (6 bases). The CDR3 is made up of 15 amino acids. V was trimmed by 2 bases and J by 2 bases, leaving 11 bases between them. Germline CDR1 and CDR2: LGHNA and YSLEER. The CDR3 is CASSQTIAATDTQYL. CDR3 in DNA: TGCGCCAGCAGCCAAACAATAGCGGCCACAGATACGCAGTATCTT.

This clonotype has a handful of counts. The chain carries TRBV12-3 or TRBV12-4 and TRBJ1-5, with a tentative D call TRBD1 (5 bases). There are 14 residues in the CDR3. V was pared by 4 bases and J by 0 bases, with 7 bases between. CDR3 loop: CASSYRTSNQPQHF. The DNA of the CDR3 is TGTGCCAGCAGTTACAGGACTAGCAATCAGCCCCAGCATTTT.

This clonotype was counted between two and nine times. The junction departs from the called germline gene at one end, perhaps through a read error. The chain carries TRBV30 and TRBJ2-5; 7 positions match TRBD2. The CDR3 sequence is 14 residues long. Germline V CDR1 and CDR2: GTSNPN, SVGIG (reference sequence). CDR3 sequence: CAWMVAGLQETQYF. CDR3 coding DNA: TGTGCGTGGATGGTTGCGGGACTACAAGAGACCCAGTACTTC.

Concerning this clonotype itself: One junction end does not reproduce the germline sequence, and a read error may be involved. V is TRBV11-3 and J is TRBJ2-2; D may correspond to TRBD1 or TRBD2 (5 bases each). CDR1 and CDR2 (germline): SGHNT, YENEEA. This CDR3 contains 14 residues. The DNA of the CDR3 is TGTGCCAGGAGCTCGGGGCCGGACACCGGAGAGCTGTTTTTT. As protein: CARSSGPDTGELFF.

The V and J genes are TRBV20-1 and TRBJ2-2, with D perhaps matching TRBD2 (6 bases). Trimming shortened V by 7 bases and J by 1 base, and 22 bases separated the two germline ends. There are 17 residues in the CDR3. Germline V gene data show CDR1 as DFQATT and CDR2 as SNEGSKA (reference sequence). For the CDR3, the DNA is TGCAGTGGTTCAGCCGGGACTTGGCCTATGAACACCGGGGAGCTGTTTTTT. It encodes CSGSAGTWPMNTGELFF.

As regards this clonotype: The junction differs from germline at one of its ends, possibly a read error. This sequence joins TRBV6-2 or TRBV6-3 and TRBJ1-2, with 9 bases fitting TRBD1. The CDR3 length is 14 residues. The germline CDR1 and CDR2 sequences are MNHEY and SVGEGT. The CDR3 DNA follows: TGTACCAGCAGTACGTGGACAGGGGACTATGGCTACACCTTC. As protein: CTSSTWTGDYGYTF.

For this clonotype: A read error may explain this, as a much larger clone is one base away. The chain combines TRBV29-1 with TRBJ2-6, with D possibly being TRBD1 (6 bases). The ends were cut back, 6 bases at V and 0 bases at J, with 15 bases in the middle. The CDR3 length is 16 residues. Germline V gene lookup returns CDR1 SQVTM and CDR2 ANQGSEA. The CDR3 nucleotides read TGCAGCGTCCTCCGGGACACCAGCTCTGGGGCCAACGTCCTGACTTTC. As protein: CSVLRDTSSGANVLTF.

Regarding this clonotype: The CDR3 carries no conserved terminal phenylalanine or tryptophan, so it likely arises from a read error. The J gene is TRBJ2-5, the V gene TRBV20-1; maybe TRBD2 (5 bases). CDR3 length: 12 amino acids. CDR1 and CDR2 (germline): DFQATT, SNEGSKA (reference sequence). The CDR3 protein is CSTRDSWRTQYS. The CDR3 coding sequence is TGCAGTACTAGAGATTCCTGGCGGACCCAGTACTCC.

Comments on this clonotype: An end of the junction does not agree with germline; a read error may underlie this. The chain employs TRBV6-5 and TRBJ1-5; tentatively, D is TRBD1 (6 bases). The CDR3 consists of 15 residues. CDR1 is MNHEY and CDR2 is SVGAGI in the germline V gene. The CDR3 region has the DNA TGTGCCAGCAGTCACCTACAGGGAAGCATTCAGCCCCAGCATTTT. Its protein product is CASSHLQGSIQPQHF.

This clonotype appeared a few times. A read error may account for a junction end that differs from germline. J is TRBJ1-2 and V is TRBV20-1; unclear D gene. The length of the CDR3 is 14 residues. Germline-derived CDR1 and CDR2 are DFQATT and SNEGSKA (reference sequence). CDR3 loop: CSARDQGLNYDYTF. The CDR3 DNA reads as TGCAGTGCTAGAGATCAAGGGTTGAACTATGACTACACCTTC.

Ten or more counts support this clonotype. The rearrangement uses TRBV11-2 and TRBJ1-3; D is ambiguous. CDR1 and CDR2 from the germline V gene are SGHAT and FQNNGV. V lost 2 bases to trimming and J lost 8 bases, with 10 bases between them. The CDR3 sequence is 13 residues long. CDR3 DNA: TGTGCCAGCAGCTTATCCCGGGGAGACACCATATATTTT. This gives the protein CASSLSRGDTIYF.

This clonotype has at least ten counts. The chain recombines TRBV28 with TRBJ1-5; the D is unclear. The ends were cut back, 4 bases at V and 4 bases at J, with 8 bases in the middle. This CDR3 has 13 residues. Germline V lookup: CDR1 MDHEN, CDR2 SYDVKM. CDR3 in DNA: TGTGCCAGCAGTTCCCTCCCGAATCAGCCCCAGCATTTT. Amino acids: CASSSLPNQPQHF.

A remark on this clonotype: The CDR3 carries no conserved terminal phenylalanine or tryptophan, so it likely arises from a read error. This chain connects TRBV11-3 to TRBJ2-4, with D possibly matching TRBD2 (6 bases). The CDR3 consists of 15 residues. Germline CDR1 is SGHNT and CDR2 is YENEEA. CDR3 residues: CASRLGGDGKNIQYL. For the CDR3, the DNA is TGTGCCAGCCGCTTGGGCGGGGATGGCAAAAACATTCAGTACCTC.

This clonotype appeared once. Relative to the germline gene, one junction end is altered; a read error may explain this. The chain employs TRBV7-9 and TRBJ1-5; the match to TRBD1 covers 10 bases. CDR3 length: 15 residues. Germline V gene lookup returns CDR1 SEHNR and CDR2 FQNEAQ (reference sequence). The CDR3 DNA follows: TGTGCCAGCAGCTCCACCGGACAGGGGGGACAGCACCAGCATTTT. Translating it yields CASSSTGQGGQHQHF.

This clonotype was counted only a few times. V gene TRBV29-1 combines with J gene TRBJ1-1; D remains ambiguous. The CDR3 runs to 11 residues. The germline gives CDR1 SQVTM, CDR2 ANQGSEA. Trimming left V 6 bases short and J 1 base short, with 6 bases between. The CDR3 region has the DNA TGCAGCGTCTCTGAGAACACTGAAGCTTTCTTT. Translated, it gives CSVSENTEAFF.

Ten or more counts support this clonotype. This chain connects TRBV20-1 to TRBJ2-1; either TRBD1 or TRBD2 may fit D (5 bases each). The CDR3 consists of 14 residues. V was clipped by 1 base and J by 4 bases, with 11 bases between them. Germline V gene data show CDR1 as DFQATT and CDR2 as SNEGSKA (reference sequence). The CDR3 sequence: CSARGDRGYNEQFF. The CDR3 DNA follows: TGCAGTGCTAGAGGGGACCGGGGATACAATGAGCAGTTCTTC.

In regard to this clonotype: A much larger clone differs from this one at a single base, so this may be a read error. The genes are TRBV6-5 and TRBJ2-5; TRBD2 might be the D (5 bases). The V gene's germline CDR1 is MNHEY and CDR2 SVGAGI. V lost 2 bases, J lost 4 bases, and 11 bases lay in between. The CDR3 has 14 amino acids. CDR3 sequence (DNA): TGTGCCAGCAGTTACATCCCGGGGAGAGAGACCCAGTACTTC. Protein: CASSYIPGRETQYF.